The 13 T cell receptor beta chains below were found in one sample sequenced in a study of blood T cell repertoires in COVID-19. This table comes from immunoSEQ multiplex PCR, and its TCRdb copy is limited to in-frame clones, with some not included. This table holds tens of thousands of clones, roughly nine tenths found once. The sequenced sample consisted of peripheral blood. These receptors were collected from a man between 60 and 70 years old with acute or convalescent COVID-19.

This CDR3 reads CASSENGQGYTDTQYF. CDR3 coding DNA: TGTGCCAGCAGTGAAAACGGACAGGGATACACAGATACGCAGTATTTT. The chain employs TRBV6-1 and TRBJ2-3, with TRBD1 matching over 8 bases. Trimming removed 2 bases from V and 2 bases from J; junction bases left unmatched: 6. Germline CDR1 MNHNS, CDR2 SASEGT. This CDR3 region has 16 residues.

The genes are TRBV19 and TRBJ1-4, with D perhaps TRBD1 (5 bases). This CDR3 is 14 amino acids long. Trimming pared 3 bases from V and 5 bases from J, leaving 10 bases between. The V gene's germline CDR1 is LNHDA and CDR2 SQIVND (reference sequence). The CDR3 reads CASSIKGANEKLFF. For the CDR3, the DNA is TGTGCCAGTAGTATTAAAGGGGCAAATGAAAAACTGTTTTTT. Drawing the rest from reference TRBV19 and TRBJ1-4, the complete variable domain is DGGITQSPKYLFRKEGQNVTLSCEQNLNHDAMYWYRQDPGQGLRLIYYSQIVNDFQKGDIAEGYSVSREKKESFPLTVTSAQKNPTAFYLCASSIKGANEKLFFGSGTQLSVL.

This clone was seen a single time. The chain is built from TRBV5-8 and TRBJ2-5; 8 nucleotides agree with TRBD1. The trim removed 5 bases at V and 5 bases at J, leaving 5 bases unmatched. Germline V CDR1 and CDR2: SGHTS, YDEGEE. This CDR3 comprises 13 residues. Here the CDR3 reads CASRTGAPETQYF. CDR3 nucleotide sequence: TGTGCCAGCAGGACAGGGGCGCCGGAGACCCAGTACTTC.

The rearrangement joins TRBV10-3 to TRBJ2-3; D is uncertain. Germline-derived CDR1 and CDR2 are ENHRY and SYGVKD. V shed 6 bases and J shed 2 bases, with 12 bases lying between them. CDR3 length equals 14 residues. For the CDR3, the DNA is TGTGCCATCAGCCTAGGCGGTAACACAGATACGCAGTATTTT. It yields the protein CAISLGGNTDTQYF.

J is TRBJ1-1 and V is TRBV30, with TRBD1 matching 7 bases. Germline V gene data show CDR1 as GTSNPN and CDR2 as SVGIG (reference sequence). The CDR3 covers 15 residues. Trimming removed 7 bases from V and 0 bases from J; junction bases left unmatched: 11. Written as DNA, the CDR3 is TGTGCCTACTCCCGTGGACAGGCTATGAACACTGAAGCTTTCTTT. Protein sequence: CAYSRGQAMNTEAFF.

The CDR3 spells CASSLGREQYF. The CDR3 bases are TGTGCCAGCAGCCTAGGTCGCGAGCAGTACTTC. The V gene is TRBV7-8, the J gene TRBJ2-7, with D hard to call. The V gene lost 5 bases and the J gene lost 6 bases, with 8 bases spanning the gap. The CDR3 has 11 residues. Per germline, CDR1 SGHVS and CDR2 FQNEAQ.

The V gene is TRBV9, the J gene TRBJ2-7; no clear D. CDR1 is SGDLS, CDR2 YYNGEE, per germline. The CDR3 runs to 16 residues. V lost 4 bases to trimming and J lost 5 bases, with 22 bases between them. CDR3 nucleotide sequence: TGTGCCAGCAGCCCGGAAGCCAGGCCAGCTCTCCACGAGCAGTACTTC. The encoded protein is CASSPEARPALHEQYF.

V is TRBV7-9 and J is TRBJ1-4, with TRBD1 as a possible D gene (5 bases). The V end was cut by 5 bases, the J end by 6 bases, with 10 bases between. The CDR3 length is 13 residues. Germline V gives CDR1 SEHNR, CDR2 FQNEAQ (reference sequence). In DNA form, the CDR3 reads TGTGCCAGCAGCCGAGAGACAGATGAAAAACTGTTTTTT. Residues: CASSRETDEKLFF.

The CDR3 region has the DNA TGTGCCAGCAGCCAAGCTCAGGGTAGGAATGAAAAACTGTTTTTT. Translating gives CASSQAQGRNEKLFF. The rearrangement joins TRBV3-1 (or the pseudogene TRBV3-2) to TRBJ1-4, with D possibly TRBD1 on 5 matching bases. The germline V gene has CDR1 LGHDT and CDR2 YNNKEL (reference sequence). The CDR3 totals 15 residues. V was pared by 1 base and J by 5 bases, with 11 bases between.

CDR3 DNA sequence: TGTGCCAGCAGCGACCGGGGGGAAACGAAGGGCTACACCTTC. Protein sequence: CASSDRGETKGYTF. The V and J genes are TRBV6-2 or TRBV6-3 and TRBJ1-2, with a possible D match to TRBD1 (5 bases). This CDR3 is built from 14 residues. Germline V gene lookup returns CDR1 MNHEY and CDR2 SVGEGT. The V gene lost 6 bases and the J gene lost 8 bases, with 19 bases spanning the gap.

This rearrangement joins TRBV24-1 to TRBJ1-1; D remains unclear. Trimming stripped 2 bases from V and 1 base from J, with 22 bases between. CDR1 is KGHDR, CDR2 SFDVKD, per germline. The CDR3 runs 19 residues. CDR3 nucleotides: TGTGCCACCAGTGATTACTCCTATCTTACGGCAGGCGAGAACACTGAAGCTTTCTTT. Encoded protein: CATSDYSYLTAGENTEAFF.

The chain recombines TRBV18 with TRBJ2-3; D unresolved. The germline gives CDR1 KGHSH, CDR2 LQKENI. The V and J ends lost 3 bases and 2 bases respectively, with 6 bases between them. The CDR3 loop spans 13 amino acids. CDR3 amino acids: CASSPQLTDTQYF. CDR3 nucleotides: TGTGCCAGCTCACCCCAACTCACAGATACGCAGTATTTT.

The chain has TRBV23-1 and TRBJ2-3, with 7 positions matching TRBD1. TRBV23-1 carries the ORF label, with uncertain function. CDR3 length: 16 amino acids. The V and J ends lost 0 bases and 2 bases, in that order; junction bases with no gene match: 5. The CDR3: CASSQSAGTATDTQYF. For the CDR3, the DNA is TGCGCCAGCAGTCAATCCGCCGGGACAGCCACAGATACGCAGTATTTT.